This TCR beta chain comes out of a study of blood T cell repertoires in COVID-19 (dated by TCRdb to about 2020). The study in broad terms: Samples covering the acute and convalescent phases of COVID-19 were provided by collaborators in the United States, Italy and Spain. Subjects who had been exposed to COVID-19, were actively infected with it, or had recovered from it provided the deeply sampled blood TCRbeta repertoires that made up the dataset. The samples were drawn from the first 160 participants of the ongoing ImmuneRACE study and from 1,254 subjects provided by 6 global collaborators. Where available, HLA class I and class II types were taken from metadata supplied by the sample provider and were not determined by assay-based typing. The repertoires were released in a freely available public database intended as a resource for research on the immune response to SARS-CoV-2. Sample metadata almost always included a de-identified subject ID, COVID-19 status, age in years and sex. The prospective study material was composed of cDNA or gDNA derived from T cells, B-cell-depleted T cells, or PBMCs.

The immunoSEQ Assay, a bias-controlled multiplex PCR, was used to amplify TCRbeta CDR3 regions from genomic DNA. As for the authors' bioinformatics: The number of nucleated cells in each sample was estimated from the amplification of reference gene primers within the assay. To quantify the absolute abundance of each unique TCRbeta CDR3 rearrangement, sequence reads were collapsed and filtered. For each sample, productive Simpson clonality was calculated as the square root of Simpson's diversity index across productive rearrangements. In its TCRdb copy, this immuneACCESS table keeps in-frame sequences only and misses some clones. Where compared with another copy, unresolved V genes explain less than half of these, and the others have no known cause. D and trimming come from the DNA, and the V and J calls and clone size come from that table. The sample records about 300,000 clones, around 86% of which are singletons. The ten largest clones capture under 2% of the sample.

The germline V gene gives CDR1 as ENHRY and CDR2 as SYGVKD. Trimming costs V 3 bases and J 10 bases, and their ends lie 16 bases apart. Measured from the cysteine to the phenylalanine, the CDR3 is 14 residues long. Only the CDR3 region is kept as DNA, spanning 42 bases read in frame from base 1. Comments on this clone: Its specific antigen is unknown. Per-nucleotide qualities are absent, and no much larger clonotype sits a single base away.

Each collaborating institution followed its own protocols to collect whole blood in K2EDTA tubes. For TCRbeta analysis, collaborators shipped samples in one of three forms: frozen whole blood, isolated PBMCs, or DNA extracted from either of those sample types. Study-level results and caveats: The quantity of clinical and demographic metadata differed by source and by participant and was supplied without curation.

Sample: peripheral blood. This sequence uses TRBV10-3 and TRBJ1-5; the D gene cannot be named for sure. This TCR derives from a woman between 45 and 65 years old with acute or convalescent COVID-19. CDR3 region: CAISERDIGSPQHF. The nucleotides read TGTGCCATCAGTGAACGAGACATCGGAAGCCCCCAGCATTTT.